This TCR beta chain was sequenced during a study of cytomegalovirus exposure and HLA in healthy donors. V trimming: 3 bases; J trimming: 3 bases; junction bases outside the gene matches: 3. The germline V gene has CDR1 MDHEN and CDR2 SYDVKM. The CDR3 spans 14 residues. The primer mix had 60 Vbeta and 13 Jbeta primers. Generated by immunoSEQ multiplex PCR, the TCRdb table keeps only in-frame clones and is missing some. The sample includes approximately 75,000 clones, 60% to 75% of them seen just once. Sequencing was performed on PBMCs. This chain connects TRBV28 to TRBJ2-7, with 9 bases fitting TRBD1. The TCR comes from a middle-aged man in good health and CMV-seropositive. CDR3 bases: TGTGCCAGCAGTTTTCCGGGACAGGGCTACGAGCAGTACTTC. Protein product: CASSFPGQGYEQYF.